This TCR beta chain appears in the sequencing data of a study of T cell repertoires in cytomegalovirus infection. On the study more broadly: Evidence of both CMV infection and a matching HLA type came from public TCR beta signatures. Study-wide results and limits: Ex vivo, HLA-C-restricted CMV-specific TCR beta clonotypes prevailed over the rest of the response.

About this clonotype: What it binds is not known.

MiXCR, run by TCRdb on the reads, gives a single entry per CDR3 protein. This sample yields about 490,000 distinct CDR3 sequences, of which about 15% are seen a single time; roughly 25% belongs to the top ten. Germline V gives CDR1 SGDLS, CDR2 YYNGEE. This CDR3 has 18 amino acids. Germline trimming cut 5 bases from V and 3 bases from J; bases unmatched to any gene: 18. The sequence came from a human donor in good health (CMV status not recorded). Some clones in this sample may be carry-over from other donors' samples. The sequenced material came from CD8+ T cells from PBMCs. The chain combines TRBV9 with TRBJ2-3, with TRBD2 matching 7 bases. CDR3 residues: CASSEPIGSGIGTDTQYF. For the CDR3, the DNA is TGTGCCAGCAGTGAACCTATCGGGAGCGGGATTGGGACAGATACGCAGTATTTT.